The 25 T cell receptor beta chains below all came from one sample that was sequenced in a study of T-cell memory formation after mild COVID-19. TCRdb analysed the 5' RACE reads with MiXCR anew, one entry per CDR3 protein. The sample consists of around 340,000 distinct CDR3 sequences, around 13% of them appearing once. The sequenced sample was PBMCs or a T cell subset sorted from them (not recorded which). The source is a man aged 18 to 35 who had mild COVID-19 (a few samples of this study predate the infection). Cell type and time point are not known.

The chain uses TRBV5-1 and TRBJ2-1, with no clear D. V lost 5 bases, J lost 5 bases, and 11 bases lay in between. This CDR3 comprises 13 residues. Germline loops: CDR1 SGHRS, CDR2 YFSETQ. CDR3 sequence: CASRRSQNNEQFF. DNA of the CDR3: TGCGCCAGCAGGCGGAGTCAAAACAATGAGCAGTTCTTC.

This clonotype occurred a few times. J is TRBJ2-7 and V is TRBV20-1; D is unclear. CDR3 length: 13 amino acids. Germline CDR1 and CDR2: DFQATT and SNEGSKA (reference sequence). V was pared by 3 bases and J by 0 bases, with 9 bases between. CDR3 sequence: CSASVSNSYEQYV. In DNA, the CDR3 is TGCAGTGCTAGCGTGTCGAACTCCTACGAGCAGTACGTC.

The chain combines TRBV20-1 with TRBJ1-5; D may be TRBD1 (5 bases). CDR1 is DFQATT, CDR2 SNEGSKA, per germline (reference sequence). The CDR3 spans 12 residues. Trimming shortened V by 6 bases and J by 4 bases, and 10 bases separated the two germline ends. The CDR3 region is CSATGGNQPQHF. For the CDR3, the DNA is TGCAGTGCCACGGGGGGTAATCAGCCCCAGCATTTT.

This clonotype came up a few times. The V and J genes are TRBV18 and TRBJ1-2; TRBD1 is a possible D gene (5 bases). With 6 bases removed from V and 7 bases from J, the gap between germline ends came to 15 bases. The CDR3 length is 13 residues. The germline V gene encodes CDR1 KGHSH and CDR2 LQKENI. The CDR3 here is CASSPRQPPGYTF. In nucleotides, the CDR3 is TGTGCCAGCTCCCCCAGACAGCCACCTGGCTACACCTTC.

This rearrangement joins TRBV12-3 or TRBV12-4 to TRBJ2-7, with TRBD1 as a possible D gene (5 bases). V shed 5 bases and J shed 2 bases, with 10 bases lying between them. CDR3 length: 13 residues. The CDR3 region is CASSRGRAYEQYV. Written as DNA, the CDR3 is TGTGCCAGCAGTAGAGGCAGGGCCTACGAGCAGTACGTC.

This clonotype showed up just a few times. The chain carries TRBV4-3 and TRBJ1-1; D gene unclear. The CDR3 sequence is 15 residues long. V was shortened by 0 bases and J by 4 bases, with 12 bases between the two germline ends. CDR1 is LGHNA and CDR2 is YSLEER in the germline V gene. CDR3 sequence: CASSQDEVEGTEAFF. DNA of the CDR3: TGCGCCAGCAGCCAAGACGAGGTCGAGGGCACTGAAGCTTTCTTT.

This clonotype was recorded a few times. V usage is TRBV7-8 and J usage is TRBJ2-3, with 9 bases lining up with TRBD2. Looked up from germline, CDR1 is SGHVS and CDR2 is FQNEAQ. The CDR3 length is 16 residues. The V segment lost 5 bases and the J segment 2 bases; nucleotides outside the gene matches: 8. The CDR3 region has the DNA TGTGCCAGCAGCCTCAGCGGGGGGCGTGTCACAGATACGCAGTATTTT. Translating gives CASSLSGGRVTDTQYF.

This clonotype was observed a few times. This chain joins TRBV20-1 and TRBJ2-7, with unresolved D. The CDR3 spans 13 residues. V lost 3 bases and J 3 bases, leaving 12 bases between the germline ends. Looked up from germline, CDR1 is DFQATT and CDR2 is SNEGSKA (reference sequence). The CDR3 DNA sequence: TGCAGTGCTAGTACTCCAGCCGACTACGAGCAGTACGTC. It specifies CSASTPADYEQYV.

The chain employs TRBV6-2 or TRBV6-3 and TRBJ2-1, with a weak D call TRBD2 (7 bases). The CDR3 totals 15 residues. V was pared by 2 bases and J by 10 bases, with 18 bases between. The germline V gene encodes CDR1 MNHEY and CDR2 SVGEGT. CDR3 nucleotide sequence: TGTGCCAGCAGTTACGGGGGGGCCAGGGCGCGGGAGCAGTTCTTC. Translation: CASSYGGARAREQFF.

This clonotype was recorded a few times. The chain has TRBV7-2 and TRBJ2-1; D is unclear. Trimming shortened V by 1 base and J by 8 bases, and 12 bases separated the two germline ends. The germline gives CDR1 SGHTA, CDR2 FQGNSA. The CDR3 contains 14 residues. For the CDR3, the DNA is TGTGCCAGCAGCTTAGGCCCATATCAGGATGAGCAGTTCTTC. Residues: CASSLGPYQDEQFF. The full variable domain, with the rest looked up from reference TRBV7-2 and TRBJ2-1, is GAGVSQSPSNKVTEKGKDVELRCDPISGHTALYWYRQSLGQGLEFLIYFQGNSAPDKSGLPSDRFSAERTGGSVSTLTIQRTQQEDSAVYLCASSLGPYQDEQFFGPGTRLTVL.

In this sample, this clonotype turned up once. This chain links TRBV10-2 with TRBJ1-1; 12 bases line up with TRBD1. V dropped 8 bases and J dropped 1; count of bases not matched to a gene: 8. CDR3 size: 16 residues. Germline V CDR1 and CDR2: WSHSY, SAAADI. CDR3 sequence reads: CASGTGGNNGNTEAFF. Written as DNA, the CDR3 is TGCGCCAGCGGGACAGGGGGCAATAACGGGAACACTGAAGCTTTCTTT.

V usage is TRBV4-1 and J usage is TRBJ2-1; 7 positions match TRBD2. V lost 1 base and J lost 12; bases outside the gene matches: 0. The germline CDR1 and CDR2 sequences are MGHRA and YSYEKL. The CDR3 length is 11 residues. The DNA for the CDR3 is TGCGCCAGCAGCCAAGGACTAGCGCAGTTCTTC. This sequence encodes CASSQGLAQFF.

The V and J genes are TRBV7-2 and TRBJ1-1, with a possible D match to TRBD1 (5 bases). The V end lost 6 bases, the J end lost 3 bases, and 11 bases lay between the germline ends. Germline V gene lookup returns CDR1 SGHTA and CDR2 FQGNSA. The CDR3 is 13 amino acids. CDR3 nucleotides: TGTGCCAGCAGGTCCTCAGGGTACACTGAAGCTTTCTTT. The encoded protein is CASRSSGYTEAFF. The variable domain in full, completed from reference TRBV7-2 and TRBJ1-1, reads GAGVSQSPSNKVTEKGKDVELRCDPISGHTALYWYRQSLGQGLEFLIYFQGNSAPDKSGLPSDRFSAERTGGSVSTLTIQRTQQEDSAVYLCASRSSGYTEAFFGQGTRLTVV.

The chain joins TRBV7-3 to TRBJ1-6; D is unclear. V was trimmed by 5 bases and J by 9 bases, leaving 8 bases between them. The CDR3 runs to 12 residues. CDR1 SGHTA and CDR2 FQGTGA come from the germline V gene. CDR3 bases: TGTGCCAGCAGCCGACCCGGTTCACCCCTCCACTTT. The encoded protein is CASSRPGSPLHF.

This rearrangement joins TRBV18 to TRBJ1-1, with a tentative D call TRBD1 (6 bases). The CDR3 sequence is 15 residues long. Trimming took 0 bases from V and 3 from J, leaving 11 bases between them. Looked up from germline, CDR1 is KGHSH and CDR2 is LQKENI. The CDR3 DNA reads as TGTGCCAGCTCACCACCGTCCAGGGGAGACACTGAAGCTTTCTTT. It encodes CASSPPSRGDTEAFF.

This clonotype was seen a handful of times. The CDR3 region is CASSQDGRGAGDTQYF. CDR3 coding DNA: TGCGCCAGCAGCCAAGATGGGAGGGGAGCGGGTGATACGCAGTATTTT. The rearrangement uses TRBV4-1 and TRBJ2-3, with TRBD2 matching 7 bases. Germline loops: CDR1 MGHRA, CDR2 YSYEKL. V gave up 0 bases and J gave up 6 bases; unmatched junction bases: 9. The CDR3 extends over 16 amino acids.

The CDR3 coding sequence is TGTGCCAGCAGCAAAACGAGGGACAGGGCTACAGATACGCAGTATTTT. Its protein product is CASSKTRDRATDTQYF. The V gene is TRBV21-1, the J gene TRBJ2-3; no DNA check was done on the table's D call, TRBD1. TRBV21-1 is tagged as a pseudogene. The CDR3 runs 16 residues.

This clonotype was counted at least ten times. This chain links TRBV6-7 with TRBJ1-6; D gene ambiguous. TRBV6-7 is reported as an ORF; its role is uncertain. The CDR3 runs 11 residues. The V gene lost 1 base and the J gene lost 17 bases, with 9 bases spanning the gap. The CDR3 region is CASSYWHEIHF. The CDR3 DNA reads TGTGCCAGCAGTTACTGGCATGAAATCCACTTT.

This clonotype was seen more than once but under ten times. J is TRBJ2-2 and V is TRBV7-6, with TRBD2 identical over 7 bases. Per the germline V gene, CDR1 is SGHVS and CDR2 is FNYEAQ. The CDR3 spans 15 residues. The V segment lost 3 bases and the J segment 6 bases; nucleotides outside the gene matches: 7. In nucleotides, the CDR3 is TGTGCCAGCAGCTTGGGCAGGGAGGGCCCCGGGGAGCTGTTTTTT. Its translation: CASSLGREGPGELFF.

This sequence joins TRBV12-3 or TRBV12-4 and TRBJ2-7; D is unresolved. Trimming shortened V by 5 bases and J by 3 bases, and 8 bases separated the two germline ends. This CDR3 has 12 residues. In DNA, the CDR3 is TGTGCCAGCAGTCCGTCCCACTACGAGCAGTACTTC. Translation: CASSPSHYEQYF.

This clonotype was observed many times. The CDR3 sequence is CASSQVGRTEGGDTQYF. Here the CDR3 DNA reads TGCGCCAGCAGCCAAGTGGGAAGAACCGAAGGTGGAGATACGCAGTATTTT. This chain joins TRBV4-1 and TRBJ2-3; D remains unclear. V was trimmed by 1 base and J by 5 bases, leaving 19 bases between them. CDR1 is MGHRA, CDR2 YSYEKL, per germline. The CDR3 loop spans 17 amino acids.

The rearrangement links TRBV4-2 to TRBJ2-2; weak D call: TRBD2 (5 bases). Trimming removed 1 base from V and 3 bases from J, with 6 bases in between. CDR3 length: 14 amino acids. Germline V gives CDR1 LGHNA, CDR2 YNFKEQ. For the CDR3, the DNA is TGTGCCAGCAGCCAAGTGGGAGACACCGGGGAGCTGTTTTTT. Its protein product is CASSQVGDTGELFF.

This clonotype has a handful of counts. J is TRBJ2-5 and V is TRBV6-5, with D possibly being TRBD1 (5 bases). The germline CDR1 and CDR2 sequences are MNHEY and SVGAGI. The V gene lost 7 bases and the J gene lost 7 bases, with 19 bases spanning the gap. This CDR3 is 14 amino acids long. As DNA, the CDR3 is TGTGCCAGCAAGGGTGGGGCACCGGTGGGGACCCAGTACTTC. Translating it yields CASKGGAPVGTQYF.

The chain recombines TRBV9 with TRBJ2-3, with D tentatively TRBD1 (5 bases). V lost 0 bases and J 5 bases, leaving 13 bases between the germline ends. CDR1 and CDR2 from the germline V gene are SGDLS and YYNGEE. This CDR3 is built from 15 residues. Here the CDR3 reads CASSVAGAGKDTQYF. For the CDR3, the DNA is TGTGCCAGCAGCGTAGCTGGGGCAGGGAAAGATACGCAGTATTTT.

This clonotype was observed many times. V and J are TRBV7-9 and TRBJ2-2; D is ambiguous. Germline CDR1 reads SEHNR; CDR2 reads FQNEAQ (reference sequence). The CDR3 consists of 14 residues. Trimming stripped 3 bases from V and 8 bases from J, with 13 bases between. The CDR3 spells CASSFLLAGGELFF. In DNA, the CDR3 is TGTGCCAGCAGCTTCCTACTTGCTGGAGGGGAGCTGTTTTTT.